The entry below gives a single T cell receptor beta chain sequence along with its context. The data stem from a study of T cell changes during pregnancy in multiple sclerosis. The protocol was immunoSEQ multiplex PCR, while the TCRdb copy is restricted to in-frame clones and leaves out a portion. The repertoire holds about 51,000 clones, with around 93% as singletons. CDR1 is ENHRY, CDR2 SYGVKD, per germline. Trimming cost V 5 bases and J 6 bases, with 14 bases left between them. This CDR3 comprises 14 residues. This TCR derives from a female donor with multiple sclerosis, enrolled in a pregnancy study. The sample was peripheral blood, taken in the second trimester of pregnancy. The chain has TRBV10-3 and TRBJ1-5; D remains unclear. In nucleotides, the CDR3 is TGTGCCATCAGTCGGACGGGGTCCGGTCAGCCCCAGCATTTT. Residues: CAISRTGSGQPQHF.